These 17 T cell receptor beta chains were sequenced from one sample in a study of T-cell reconstitution after alpha-beta-depleted transplantation in children. Researchers prepared the TCRbeta library using unique molecular identifiers, the study reports. Each CDR3 protein is one row after TCRdb ran MiXCR on the PCR reads. The sample contains hundreds of thousands of distinct CDR3 sequences, roughly 8% of which appear only once. The material sequenced was PBMCs, mostly from graft donor cells, taken 180 days after TCRalphabeta/CD19-depleted stem cell transplant. The receptors stem from a male patient younger than 18 who had a stem cell transplant for acute lymphoblastic leukemia, so the T cells may come from the graft donor.

At least ten counts were recorded for this clonotype. The gene calls are TRBV5-5 and TRBJ2-3, with 9 nucleotides matching TRBD1. Germline V CDR1 and CDR2: SGHKS, YYEKEE (reference sequence). CDR3 length: 15 amino acids. The V segment lost 1 base and the J segment 4 bases; nucleotides outside the gene matches: 4. Here the CDR3 DNA reads TGTGCCAGCAGCTTGCGGACAGGGGATGCAGATACGCAGTATTTT. Translated, it gives CASSLRTGDADTQYF.

This clonotype was detected only once. A single base separates this from a much larger clone, so it may be a read error. This chain joins TRBV7-9 and TRBJ2-1; possibly TRBD1 or TRBD2 for D (5 bases each). Per the germline V gene, CDR1 is SEHNR and CDR2 is FQNEAQ (reference sequence). Trimming removed 2 bases at V and 6 bases at J, with 14 bases between. The CDR3 length is 15 residues. Here the CDR3 DNA reads TGTGCCAGCAGCTTAATACTAGGGGCGTTCAATGAGCAGTTCTTC. Protein product: CASSLILGAFNEQFF.

This clonotype was seen ten or more times. CDR3 DNA sequence: TGTGCCAGCAGCCCACTTTGGACAGGGAGCGGGGAGCTGTTTTTT. Its protein product is CASSPLWTGSGELFF. This sequence joins TRBV28 and TRBJ2-2; 8 positions match TRBD1. Germline V gene lookup returns CDR1 MDHEN and CDR2 SYDVKM. V trimming: 6 bases; J trimming: 7 bases; junction bases outside the gene matches: 10. This CDR3 has 15 residues.

This clonotype was recorded many times. Since no conserved phenylalanine or tryptophan closes the CDR3, a read error is the likely cause. The DNA is omitted, as the CDR3 cannot be located on it reliably, and the CDR3 follows TCRdb's listing. The chain carries TRBV7-9 and TRBJ1-2; the D segment call TRBD1 is taken from the table without a DNA check. The CDR3 totals 11 residues, both ends included. In germline, CDR1 is SEHNR, CDR2 FQNEAQ (reference sequence). CDR3 amino acids: CASSRTGVQDI.

To note about this clonotype: Being one base from a much bigger clone, this may be a read error. The rearrangement joins TRBV10-2 to TRBJ2-3; D remains unclear. The CDR3 has 14 residues. The germline gives CDR1 WSHSY, CDR2 SAAADI. The chain's CDR3 is CASGEFLVADTQYF. The CDR3 coding sequence is TGCGCCAGCGGTGAGTTCCTAGTGGCAGATACGCAGTATTTT.

At least ten counts were recorded for this clonotype. This sequence joins TRBV2 and TRBJ2-5; perhaps TRBD1 as D (6 bases). V was clipped by 10 bases and J by 5 bases, with 14 bases between them. CDR1 is SNHLY, CDR2 FYNNEI, per germline. The CDR3 totals 12 residues. In DNA form, the CDR3 reads TGTGCCACTCTACAGGGCAAGGAGACCCAGTACTTC. Its protein is CATLQGKETQYF. The variable domain in full, completed from reference TRBV2 and TRBJ2-5, reads EPEVTQTPSHQVTQMGQEVILRCVPISNHLYFYWYRQILGQKVEFLVSFYNNEISEKSEIFDDQFSVERPDGSNFTLKIRSTKLEDSAMYFCATLQGKETQYFGPGTRLLVL.

This clonotype has a count of ten or more. V usage is TRBV7-6 and J usage is TRBJ1-5; no firm D call. With 1 base removed from V and 6 bases from J, the gap between germline ends came to 13 bases. The CDR3 spans 15 residues. CDR1 and CDR2 (germline): SGHVS, FNYEAQ. For the CDR3, the DNA is TGTGCCAGCAGCTTAGAGTCCACGAGCGGTCAGCCCCAGCATTTT. It codes for CASSLESTSGQPQHF. Filled out from reference TRBV7-6 and TRBJ1-5, the complete variable domain reads GAGVSQSPRYKVTKRGQDVALRCDPISGHVSLYWYRQALGQGPEFLTYFNYEAQQDKSGLPNDRFSAERPEGSISTLTIQRTEQRDSAMYRCASSLESTSGQPQHFGDGTRLSIL.

This clonotype was seen repeatedly, ten times or more. V gene TRBV19 combines with J gene TRBJ1-2, with D perhaps matching TRBD1 (5 bases). This CDR3 region has 16 residues. Germline V gives CDR1 LNHDA, CDR2 SQIVND (reference sequence). Trimming pared 3 bases from V and 5 bases from J, leaving 19 bases between. This chain's CDR3 is CASSMGQARLGYGYTF. The CDR3 DNA is TGTGCCAGTAGTATGGGGCAGGCACGTCTCGGATATGGCTACACCTTC.

This clonotype has ten or more counts. The chain has TRBV3-1 and TRBJ1-1; weak D call: TRBD1 (5 bases). CDR1 and CDR2 (germline): LGHDT, YNNKEL (reference sequence). V dropped 6 bases and J dropped 4 bases, with 15 bases sitting between them. CDR3 length: 14 amino acids. The CDR3 DNA sequence: TGTGCCAGCAGACCCAGGGAGGGGAGCACTGAAGCTTTCTTT. Encoded protein: CASRPREGSTEAFF.

This clonotype was detected ten times or more. This chain connects TRBV12-3 or TRBV12-4 to TRBJ1-3, with D tentatively TRBD1 (5 bases). Deletions cut 5 bases from V and 0 bases from J, with 11 bases between. This CDR3 has 15 amino acids. The CDR3 nucleotides read TGTGCCAGCAGTCCGGGACCGATCTCTGGAAACACCATATATTTT. Translation: CASSPGPISGNTIYF.

There are many counts of this clonotype. The J gene is TRBJ2-5, the V gene TRBV9, with D unclear. Germline V lookup: CDR1 SGDLS, CDR2 YYNGEE. The CDR3 sequence is 11 residues long. Trimming stripped 4 bases from V and 3 bases from J, with 4 bases between. The CDR3: CASSIKETQYF. CDR3 nucleotide sequence: TGTGCCAGCAGCATAAAAGAGACCCAGTACTTC.

The gene calls are TRBV6-1 and TRBJ2-7; 7 bases match TRBD1. This CDR3 has 15 residues. With 7 bases clipped from V and 3 bases from J, the junction kept 12 bases outside the gene matches. Germline values: CDR1 MNHNS, CDR2 SASEGT. The CDR3 DNA reads as TGTGCCAGCATATCACAGGGGCATTGGGACTACGAGCAGTACTTC. Translated: CASISQGHWDYEQYF.

Concerning this clonotype: A much larger clone is a single base away; this may be a read error. The V call is TRBV20-1, the J call TRBJ1-1; no firm D call. The CDR3 has 14 amino acids. Germline loops: CDR1 DFQATT, CDR2 SNEGSKA (reference sequence). Trimming pared 4 bases from V and 3 bases from J, leaving 15 bases between. The chain's CDR3 is CSAKTLEADTEAFF. CDR3 coding DNA: TGCAGTGCTAAGACCCTGGAGGCTGACACTGAAGCTTTCTTT.

On this clonotype itself: An end of the junction does not agree with germline; a read error may underlie this. V usage is TRBV3-1 and J usage is TRBJ2-7, with D possibly matching TRBD2 (6 bases). Germline V gene lookup returns CDR1 LGHDT and CDR2 YNNKEL (reference sequence). The CDR3 spans 17 residues. Here the CDR3 reads CASTQVIKAGSAYEQYF. The CDR3 DNA reads TGTGCCAGCACCCAAGTAATTAAGGCGGGATCCGCCTACGAGCAGTACTTC.

This clonotype was detected many times. The chain employs TRBV2 and TRBJ1-4; D remains ambiguous. Germline V gene lookup returns CDR1 SNHLY and CDR2 FYNNEI. The V and J ends lost 4 bases and 8 bases respectively, with 20 bases between them. This CDR3 is built from 16 residues. The chain's CDR3 is CASSGWVQFPFEKLFF. The CDR3 DNA reads as TGTGCCAGCAGTGGGTGGGTGCAGTTCCCCTTCGAAAAACTGTTTTTT.

This clonotype was observed at least ten times. The V and J genes are TRBV20-1 and TRBJ2-3, with D possibly TRBD2 on 6 matching bases. Between the trimmed V and J ends, which lost 0 bases and 2 bases, there was a span of 15 bases. Germline CDR1 is DFQATT and CDR2 is SNEGSKA (reference sequence). The CDR3 runs 16 residues. Written as DNA, the CDR3 is TGCAGTGCTAGAGATGCGGGAAGGGCTCTCACAGATACGCAGTATTTT. This translates into CSARDAGRALTDTQYF.

This clonotype was observed many times. This sequence joins TRBV7-9 and TRBJ2-1; D unresolved. V gave up 5 bases and J gave up 4 bases, with 6 bases separating them. Germline CDR1 reads SEHNR; CDR2 reads FQNEAQ (reference sequence). CDR3 length equals 12 residues. The CDR3 nucleotides read TGTGCCAGCAGCAACCTTTACAATGAGCAGTTCTTC. Amino acid sequence: CASSNLYNEQFF.